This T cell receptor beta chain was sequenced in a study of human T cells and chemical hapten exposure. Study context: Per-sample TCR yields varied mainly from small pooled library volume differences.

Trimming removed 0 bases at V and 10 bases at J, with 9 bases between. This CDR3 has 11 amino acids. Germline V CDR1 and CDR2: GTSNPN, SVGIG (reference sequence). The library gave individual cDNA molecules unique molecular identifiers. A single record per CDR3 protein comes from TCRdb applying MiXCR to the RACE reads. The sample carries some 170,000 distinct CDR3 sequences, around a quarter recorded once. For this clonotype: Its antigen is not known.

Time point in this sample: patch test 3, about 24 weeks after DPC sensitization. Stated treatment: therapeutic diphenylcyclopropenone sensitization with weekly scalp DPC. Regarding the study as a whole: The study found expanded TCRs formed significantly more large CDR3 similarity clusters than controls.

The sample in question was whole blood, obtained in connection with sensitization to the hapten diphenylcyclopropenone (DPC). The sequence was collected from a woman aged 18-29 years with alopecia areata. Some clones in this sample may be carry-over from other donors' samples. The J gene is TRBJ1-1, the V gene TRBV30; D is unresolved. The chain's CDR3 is CAWSVKGRAFF. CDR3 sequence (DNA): TGTGCCTGGAGTGTAAAAGGTAGAGCTTTCTTT.